The sequence of this T cell receptor beta chain was determined in a study of CD8+ T cells in alopecia areata. Germline CDR1 and CDR2: SGHAT and FQNNGV. V lost 5 bases to trimming and J lost 6 bases, with 11 bases between them. The CDR3 is made up of 14 amino acids. cDNA reverse transcribed from extracted RNA served as the sequencing template. The repertoire was sequenced with immunoSEQ multiplex PCR; TCRdb's copy has only in-frame clones and lacks some. The profile shows 95,000 to 120,000 clones, around 59% of them singletons. Sequenced material: CD8+ T cells sorted from blood. This receptor was identified in a human donor in good health. The chain joins TRBV11-2 to TRBJ1-6, with D tentatively TRBD1 (6 bases). This CDR3 reads CASSVGTSNSPLHF. DNA of the CDR3: TGTGCCAGCAGCGTCGGGACAAGTAATTCACCCCTCCACTTT. Filled out from reference TRBV11-2 and TRBJ1-6, the complete variable domain reads EAGVAQSPRYKIIEKRQSVAFWCNPISGHATLYWYQQILGQGPKLLIQFQNNGVVDDSQLPKDRFSAERLKGVDSTLKIQPAKLEDSAVYLCASSVGTSNSPLHFGNGTRLTVT.